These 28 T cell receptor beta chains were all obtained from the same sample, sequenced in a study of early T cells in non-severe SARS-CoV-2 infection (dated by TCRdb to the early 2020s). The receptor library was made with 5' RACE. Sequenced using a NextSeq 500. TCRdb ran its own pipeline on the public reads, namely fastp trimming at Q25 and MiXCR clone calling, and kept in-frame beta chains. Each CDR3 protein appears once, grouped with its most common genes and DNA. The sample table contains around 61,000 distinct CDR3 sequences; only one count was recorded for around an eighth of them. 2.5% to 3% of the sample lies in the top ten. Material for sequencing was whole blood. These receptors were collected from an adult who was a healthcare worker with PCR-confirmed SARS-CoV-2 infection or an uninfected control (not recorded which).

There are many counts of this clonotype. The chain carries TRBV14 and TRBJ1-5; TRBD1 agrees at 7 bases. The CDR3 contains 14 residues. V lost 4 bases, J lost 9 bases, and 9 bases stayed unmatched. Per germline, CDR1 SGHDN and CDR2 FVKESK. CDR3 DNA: TGTGCCAGCAGCCCGACAGGGTCGAGGGGGCCCCAGCATTTT. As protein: CASSPTGSRGPQHF. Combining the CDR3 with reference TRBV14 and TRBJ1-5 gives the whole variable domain EAGVTQFPSHSVIEKGQTVTLRCDPISGHDNLYWYRRVMGKEIKFLLHFVKESKQDESGMPNNRFLAERTGGTYSTLKVQPAELEDSGVYFCASSPTGSRGPQHFGDGTRLSIL.

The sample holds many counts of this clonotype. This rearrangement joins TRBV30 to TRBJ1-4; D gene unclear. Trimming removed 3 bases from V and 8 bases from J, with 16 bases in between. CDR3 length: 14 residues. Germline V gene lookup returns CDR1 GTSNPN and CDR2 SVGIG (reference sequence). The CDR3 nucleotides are TGTGCCTGGAGGATTGGAGGTAAAGGGGAAAAACTGTTTTTT. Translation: CAWRIGGKGEKLFF.

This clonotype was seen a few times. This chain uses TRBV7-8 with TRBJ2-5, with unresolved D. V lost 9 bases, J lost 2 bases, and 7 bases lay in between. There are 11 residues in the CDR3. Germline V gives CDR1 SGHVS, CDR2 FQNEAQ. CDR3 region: CASTYQETQYF. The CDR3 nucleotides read TGTGCCAGTACGTATCAAGAGACCCAGTACTTC.

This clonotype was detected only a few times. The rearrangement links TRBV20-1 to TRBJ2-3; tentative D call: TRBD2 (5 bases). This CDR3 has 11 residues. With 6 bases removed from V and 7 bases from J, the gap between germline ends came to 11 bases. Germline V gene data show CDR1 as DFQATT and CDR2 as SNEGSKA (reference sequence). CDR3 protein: CSATLEYTQYF. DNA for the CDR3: TGCAGTGCCACACTAGAATATACGCAGTATTTT.

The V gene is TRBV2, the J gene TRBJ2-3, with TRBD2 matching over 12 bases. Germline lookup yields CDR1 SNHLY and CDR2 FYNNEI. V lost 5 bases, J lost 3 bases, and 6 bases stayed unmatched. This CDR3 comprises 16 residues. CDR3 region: CASSPRTSGMTDTQYF. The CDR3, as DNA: TGTGCCAGCAGTCCTCGGACTAGCGGGATGACAGATACGCAGTATTTT.

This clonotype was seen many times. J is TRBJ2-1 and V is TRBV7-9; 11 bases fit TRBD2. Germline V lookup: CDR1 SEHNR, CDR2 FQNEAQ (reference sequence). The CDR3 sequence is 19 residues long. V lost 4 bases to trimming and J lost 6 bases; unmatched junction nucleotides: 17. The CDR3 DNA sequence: TGTGCCAGCAGCTCCGGATGGGCGCTAGCGGGAGGCCATCGCAATGAGCAGTTCTTC. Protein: CASSSGWALAGGHRNEQFF.

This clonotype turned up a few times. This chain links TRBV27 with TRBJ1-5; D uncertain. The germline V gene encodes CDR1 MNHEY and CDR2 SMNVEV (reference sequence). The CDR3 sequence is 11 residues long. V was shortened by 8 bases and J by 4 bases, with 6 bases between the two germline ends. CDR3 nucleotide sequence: TGTGCCAGCGGACTAAATCAGCCCCAGCATTTT. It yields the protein CASGLNQPQHF.

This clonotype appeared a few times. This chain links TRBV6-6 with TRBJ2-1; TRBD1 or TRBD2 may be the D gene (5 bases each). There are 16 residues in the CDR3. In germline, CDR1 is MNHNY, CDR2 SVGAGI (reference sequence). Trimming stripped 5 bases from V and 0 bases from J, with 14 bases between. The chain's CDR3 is CASSGDESSSYNEQFF. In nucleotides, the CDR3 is TGTGCCAGCAGTGGGGACGAGTCTAGCTCCTACAATGAGCAGTTCTTC.

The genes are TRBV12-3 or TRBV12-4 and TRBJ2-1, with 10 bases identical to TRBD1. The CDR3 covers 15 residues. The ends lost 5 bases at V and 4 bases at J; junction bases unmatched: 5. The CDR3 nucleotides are TGTGCCAGCAGTCCCCGGGACAGGGGATACAATGAGCAGTTCTTC. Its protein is CASSPRDRGYNEQFF.

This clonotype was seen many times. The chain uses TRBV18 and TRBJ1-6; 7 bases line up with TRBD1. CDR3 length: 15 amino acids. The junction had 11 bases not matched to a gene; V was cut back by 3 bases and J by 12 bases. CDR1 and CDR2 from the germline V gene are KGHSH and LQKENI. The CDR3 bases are TGTGCCAGCTCACCTTCGACAGGGCTCTATGGACCCCTCCACTTT. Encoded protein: CASSPSTGLYGPLHF.

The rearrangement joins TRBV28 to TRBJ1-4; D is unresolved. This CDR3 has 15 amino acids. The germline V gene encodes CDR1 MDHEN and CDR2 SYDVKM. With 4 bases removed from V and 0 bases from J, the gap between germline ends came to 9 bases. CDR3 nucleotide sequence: TGTGCCAGCAGTTCCCCGGGAACAACTAATGAAAAACTGTTTTTT. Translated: CASSSPGTTNEKLFF. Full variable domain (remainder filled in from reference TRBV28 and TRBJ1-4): DVKVTQSSRYLVKRTGEKVFLECVQDMDHENMFWYRQDPGLGLRLIYFSYDVKMKEKGDIPEGYSVSREKKERFSLILESASTNQTSMYLCASSSPGTTNEKLFFGSGTQLSVL.

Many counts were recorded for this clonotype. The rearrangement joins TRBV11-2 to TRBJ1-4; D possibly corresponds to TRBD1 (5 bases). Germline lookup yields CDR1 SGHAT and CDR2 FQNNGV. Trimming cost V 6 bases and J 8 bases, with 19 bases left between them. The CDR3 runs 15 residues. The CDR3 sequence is CASSQNTGYREKLFF. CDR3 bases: TGTGCCAGCAGTCAAAACACAGGTTATCGCGAAAAACTGTTTTTT. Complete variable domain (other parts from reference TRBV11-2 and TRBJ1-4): EAGVAQSPRYKIIEKRQSVAFWCNPISGHATLYWYQQILGQGPKLLIQFQNNGVVDDSQLPKDRFSAERLKGVDSTLKIQPAKLEDSAVYLCASSQNTGYREKLFFGSGTQLSVL.

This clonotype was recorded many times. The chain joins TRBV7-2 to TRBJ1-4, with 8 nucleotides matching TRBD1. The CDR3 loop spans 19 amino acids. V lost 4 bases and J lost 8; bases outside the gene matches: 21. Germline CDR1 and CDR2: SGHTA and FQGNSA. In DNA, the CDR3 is TGTGCCAGCAGCTCCCGGGCTGGGGCAGGGGGCCAGAAAAGCGAAAAACTGTTTTTT. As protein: CASSSRAGAGGQKSEKLFF.

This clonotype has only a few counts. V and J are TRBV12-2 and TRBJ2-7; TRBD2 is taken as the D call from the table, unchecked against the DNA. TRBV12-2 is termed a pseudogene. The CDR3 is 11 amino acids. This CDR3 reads CASRSLPEQYF. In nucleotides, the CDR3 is TGTGCAAGTCGCTCTCTCCCCGAGCAGTACTTC.

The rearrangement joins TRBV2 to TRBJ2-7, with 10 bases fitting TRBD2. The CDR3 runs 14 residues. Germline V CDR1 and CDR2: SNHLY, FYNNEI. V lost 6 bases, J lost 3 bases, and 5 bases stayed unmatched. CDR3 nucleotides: TGTGCCAGCAGAGAGGGACTAGCGCTCTACGAGCAGTACTTC. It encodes CASREGLALYEQYF.

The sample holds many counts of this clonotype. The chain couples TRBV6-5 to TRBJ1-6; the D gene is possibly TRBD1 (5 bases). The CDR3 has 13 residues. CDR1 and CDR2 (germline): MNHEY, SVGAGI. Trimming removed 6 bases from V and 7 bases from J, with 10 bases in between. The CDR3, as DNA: TGTGCCAGCAGAAGGGACGTAAATTCACCCCTCCACTTT. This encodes CASRRDVNSPLHF.

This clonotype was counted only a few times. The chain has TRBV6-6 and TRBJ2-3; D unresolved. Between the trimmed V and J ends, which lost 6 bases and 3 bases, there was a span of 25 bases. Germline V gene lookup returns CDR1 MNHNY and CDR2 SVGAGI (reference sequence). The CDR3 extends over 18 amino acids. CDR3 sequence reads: CASSLTPFGLGKTDTQYF. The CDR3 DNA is TGTGCCAGCAGCCTAACCCCTTTTGGCTTGGGGAAAACAGATACGCAGTATTTT.

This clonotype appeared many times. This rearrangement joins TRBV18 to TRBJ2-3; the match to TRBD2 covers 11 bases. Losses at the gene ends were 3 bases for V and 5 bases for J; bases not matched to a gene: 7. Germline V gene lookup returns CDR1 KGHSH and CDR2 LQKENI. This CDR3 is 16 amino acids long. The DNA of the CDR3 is TGTGCCAGCTCACCTCAGGCTCTAGCGGGAGGAGATACGCAGTATTTT. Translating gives CASSPQALAGGDTQYF. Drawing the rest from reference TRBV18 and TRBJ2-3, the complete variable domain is NAGVMQNPRHLVRRRGQEARLRCSPMKGHSHVYWYRQLPEEGLKFMVYLQKENIIDESGMPKERFSAEFPKEGPSILRIQQVVRGDSAAYFCASSPQALAGGDTQYFGPGTRLTVL.

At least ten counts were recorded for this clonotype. The CDR3 protein is CASSLLTSGRTDTQYF. Written as DNA, the CDR3 is TGTGCCAGCAGTTTGCTGACTAGCGGGAGAACAGATACGCAGTATTTT. This chain joins TRBV27 and TRBJ2-3; 12 bases are shared with TRBD2. CDR1 is MNHEY, CDR2 SMNVEV, per germline (reference sequence). With 3 bases clipped from V and 3 bases from J, the junction kept 4 bases outside the gene matches. The CDR3 is 16 amino acids.

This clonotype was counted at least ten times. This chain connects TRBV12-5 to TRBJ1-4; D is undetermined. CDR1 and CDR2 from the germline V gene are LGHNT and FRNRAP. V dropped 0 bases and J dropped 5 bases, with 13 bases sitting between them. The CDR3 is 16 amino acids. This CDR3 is CASGLVFSQTNEKLFF. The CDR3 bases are TGTGCTAGTGGTTTGGTATTTTCACAGACCAATGAAAAACTGTTTTTT.

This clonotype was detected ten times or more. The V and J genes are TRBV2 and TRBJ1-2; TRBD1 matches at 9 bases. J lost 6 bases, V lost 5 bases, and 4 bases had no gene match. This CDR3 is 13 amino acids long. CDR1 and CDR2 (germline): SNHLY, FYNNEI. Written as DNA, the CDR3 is TGTGCCAGCAGTCACCGGGACAGGGATGGCTACACCTTC. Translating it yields CASSHRDRDGYTF. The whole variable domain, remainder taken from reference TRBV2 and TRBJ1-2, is EPEVTQTPSHQVTQMGQEVILRCVPISNHLYFYWYRQILGQKVEFLVSFYNNEISEKSEIFDDQFSVERPDGSNFTLKIRSTKLEDSAMYFCASSHRDRDGYTFGSGTRLTVV.

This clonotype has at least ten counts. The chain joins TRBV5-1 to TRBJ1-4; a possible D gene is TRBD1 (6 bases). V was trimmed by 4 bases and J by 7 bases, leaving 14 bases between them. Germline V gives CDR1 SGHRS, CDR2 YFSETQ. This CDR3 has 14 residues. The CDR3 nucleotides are TGCGCCAGCAGCCTACAGGGTGGTGGTGAAAAACTGTTTTTT. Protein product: CASSLQGGGEKLFF. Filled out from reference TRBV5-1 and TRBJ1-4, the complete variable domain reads KAGVTQTPRYLIKTRGQQVTLSCSPISGHRSVSWYQQTPGQGLQFLFEYFSETQRNKGNFPGRFSGRQFSNSRSEMNVSTLELGDSALYLCASSLQGGGEKLFFGSGTQLSVL.

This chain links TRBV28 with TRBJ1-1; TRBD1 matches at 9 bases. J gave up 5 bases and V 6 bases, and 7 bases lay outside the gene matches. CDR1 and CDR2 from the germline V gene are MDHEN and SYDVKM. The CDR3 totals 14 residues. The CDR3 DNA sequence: TGTGCCAGCAGGGAAACAGGGGGCGTAACTGAAGCTTTCTTT. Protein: CASRETGGVTEAFF.

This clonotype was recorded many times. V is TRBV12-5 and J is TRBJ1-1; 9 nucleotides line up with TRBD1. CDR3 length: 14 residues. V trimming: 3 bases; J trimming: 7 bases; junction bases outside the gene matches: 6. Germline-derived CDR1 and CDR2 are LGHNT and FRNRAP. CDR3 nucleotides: TGTGCTAGTGGTTTACAGGGGGCGAATATTGAAGCTTTCTTT. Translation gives CASGLQGANIEAFF.

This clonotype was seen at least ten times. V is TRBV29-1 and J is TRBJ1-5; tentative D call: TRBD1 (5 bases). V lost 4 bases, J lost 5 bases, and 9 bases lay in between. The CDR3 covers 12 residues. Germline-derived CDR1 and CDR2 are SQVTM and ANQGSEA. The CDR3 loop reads CSVGDPYQPQHF. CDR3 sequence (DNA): TGCAGCGTTGGGGACCCCTATCAGCCCCAGCATTTT.

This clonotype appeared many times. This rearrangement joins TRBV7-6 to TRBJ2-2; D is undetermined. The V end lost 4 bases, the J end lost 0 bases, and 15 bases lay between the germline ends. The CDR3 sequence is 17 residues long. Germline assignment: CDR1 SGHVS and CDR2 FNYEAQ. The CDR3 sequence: CASSWIPDAANTGELFF. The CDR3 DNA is TGTGCCAGCAGCTGGATTCCGGACGCAGCGAACACCGGGGAGCTGTTTTTT.

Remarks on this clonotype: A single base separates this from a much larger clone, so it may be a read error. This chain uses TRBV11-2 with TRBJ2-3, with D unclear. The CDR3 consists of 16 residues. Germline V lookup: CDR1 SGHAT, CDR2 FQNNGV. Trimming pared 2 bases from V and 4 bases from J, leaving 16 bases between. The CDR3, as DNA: TGTGCCAGCAGCTTAACGGGTGGCATCGTAGCAGATACGCAGTATTTT. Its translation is CASSLTGGIVADTQYF.

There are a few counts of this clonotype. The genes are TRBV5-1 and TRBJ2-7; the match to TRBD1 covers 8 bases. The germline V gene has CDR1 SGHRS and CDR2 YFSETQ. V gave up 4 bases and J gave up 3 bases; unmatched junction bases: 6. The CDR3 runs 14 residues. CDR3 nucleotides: TGCGCCAGCAGCCCATGGACAGGGTTCTACGAGCAGTACTTC. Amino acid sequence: CASSPWTGFYEQYF.